Below, 17 T cell receptor beta chains from the same sample are listed, as sequenced in a study of blood T cell repertoires in COVID-19 (dated by TCRdb to about 2020). The library was built by means of the immunoSEQ multiplex PCR assay. In TCRdb, the immuneACCESS table is reduced to in-frame sequences with V and J assigned. These tables do not hold every clone; where another copy was compared, an unresolved V gene accounts for under half, and the others remain unexplained. Recorded for this sample are 160,000 or so clones; around 84% of them occurred a single time. Of the sample, 1% to 1.2% is held by the ten largest clones. The specimen was peripheral blood. These receptors originate from a man in his forties with acute or convalescent COVID-19.

V and J are TRBV2 and TRBJ1-2; D may be TRBD1 (5 bases). In germline, CDR1 is SNHLY, CDR2 FYNNEI. The length of the CDR3 is 15 residues. The germline V and J ends were trimmed by 3 bases and 4 bases, with 15 bases remaining between them. CDR3 sequence: CASSEGGFGSYGYTF. In nucleotides, the CDR3 is TGTGCCAGCAGTGAGGGGGGATTCGGTTCCTATGGCTACACCTTC. The complete variable domain, with remaining parts taken from reference TRBV2 and TRBJ1-2, reads EPEVTQTPSHQVTQMGQEVILRCVPISNHLYFYWYRQILGQKVEFLVSFYNNEISEKSEIFDDQFSVERPDGSNFTLKIRSTKLEDSAMYFCASSEGGFGSYGYTFGSGTRLTVV.

This rearrangement joins TRBV3-1 (or the pseudogene TRBV3-2) to TRBJ2-7, with D possibly TRBD1 on 6 matching bases. V was shortened by 1 base and J by 4 bases, with 17 bases between the two germline ends. The CDR3 totals 16 residues. Germline lookup yields CDR1 LGHDT and CDR2 YNNKEL (reference sequence). CDR3 coding DNA: TGTGCCAGCAGCCAAGCCCGGACAGCTATGGGGTACGAGCAGTACTTC. Its protein is CASSQARTAMGYEQYF.

This chain links TRBV5-5 with TRBJ1-5; no firm D call. Looked up from germline, CDR1 is SGHKS and CDR2 is YYEKEE (reference sequence). The CDR3 is 18 residues long. V was cut by 4 bases and J by 0 bases, with 20 bases left in between. The CDR3 DNA reads TGTGCCAGCAGCGCGGCGATTTTTCGGGTCCCTAGCAATCAGCCCCAGCATTTT. It yields the protein CASSAAIFRVPSNQPQHF.

The CDR3 protein is CASSDRDRVIGEQFF. DNA of the CDR3: TGTGCCAGCAGTGACCGGGACAGGGTGATCGGTGAGCAGTTCTTC. The chain joins TRBV6-1 to TRBJ2-1; TRBD1 agrees at 9 bases. Per the germline V gene, CDR1 is MNHNS and CDR2 is SASEGT. The CDR3 is 15 amino acids. Trimming cost V 3 bases and J 9 bases; bases outside gene matches: 9.

This sequence joins TRBV27 and TRBJ1-6; 7 bases fit TRBD1. This CDR3 spans 17 amino acids. Germline V gene lookup returns CDR1 MNHEY and CDR2 SMNVEV (reference sequence). Germline trimming cut 5 bases from V and 7 bases from J; bases unmatched to any gene: 14. This chain's CDR3 is CASSLGKVEGANSPLHF. The CDR3 bases are TGTGCCAGCAGTCTAGGAAAGGTTGAGGGGGCCAATTCACCCCTCCACTTT.

The chain carries TRBV10-3 and TRBJ2-7; D call uncertain. The CDR3 runs to 13 residues. Germline V gene data show CDR1 as ENHRY and CDR2 as SYGVKD. With 6 bases removed from V and 1 base from J, the gap between germline ends came to 10 bases. CDR3 loop: CAIRPTASYEQYF. The DNA for the CDR3 is TGTGCCATCAGACCGACTGCGTCCTACGAGCAGTACTTC.

This clone was counted a few times. The chain is built from TRBV6-6 and TRBJ2-4, with 7 bases matching TRBD1. The CDR3 covers 14 residues. Germline values: CDR1 MNHNY, CDR2 SVGAGI (reference sequence). Germline trimming cut 5 bases from V and 4 bases from J; bases unmatched to any gene: 5. CDR3 protein: CASSPDRAKNIQYF. CDR3 bases: TGTGCCAGCAGTCCAGACAGGGCTAAAAACATTCAGTACTTC.

The rearrangement uses TRBV6-5 and TRBJ2-3, with D possibly being TRBD2 (5 bases). The CDR3 sequence is 14 residues long. CDR1 is MNHEY, CDR2 SVGAGI, per germline. V dropped 6 bases and J dropped 6 bases, with 16 bases sitting between them. CDR3 amino acids: CASSPGKETDTQYF. The CDR3 DNA reads as TGTGCCAGCAGCCCCGGGAAGGAAACGGATACGCAGTATTTT.

The chain employs TRBV18 and TRBJ1-1, with TRBD1 matching 7 bases. The V and J ends lost 1 base and 2 bases, in that order; junction bases with no gene match: 4. CDR1 KGHSH and CDR2 LQKENI come from the germline V gene. CDR3 length: 15 amino acids. The CDR3 sequence: CASSPLGQSNTEAFF. Written as DNA, the CDR3 is TGTGCCAGCTCACCACTGGGACAGTCAAACACTGAAGCTTTCTTT.

The chain is built from TRBV2 and TRBJ2-1; no definite D call. The CDR3 consists of 12 residues. Trimming removed 8 bases at V and 3 bases at J, with 8 bases between. Germline V lookup: CDR1 SNHLY, CDR2 FYNNEI. CDR3 DNA sequence: TGTGCCAGCTTATCACTCTACAATGAGCAGTTCTTC. This gives the protein CASLSLYNEQFF.

This chain links TRBV29-1 with TRBJ2-1; D possibly corresponds to TRBD1 (6 bases). This CDR3 has 13 amino acids. V shed 7 bases and J shed 4 bases, with 14 bases lying between them. The germline V gene encodes CDR1 SQVTM and CDR2 ANQGSEA. CDR3 sequence reads: CSGWTADYNEQFF. Here the CDR3 DNA reads TGCAGCGGTTGGACAGCAGATTACAATGAGCAGTTCTTC.

This chain links TRBV19 with TRBJ1-5; 7 bases match TRBD1. The CDR3 covers 15 residues. Germline-derived CDR1 and CDR2 are LNHDA and SQIVND (reference sequence). Losses at the gene ends were 7 bases for V and 3 bases for J; bases not matched to a gene: 9. The CDR3 protein is CASIGRGILNQPQHF. CDR3 nucleotide sequence: TGTGCCAGTATAGGCAGGGGGATCCTCAATCAGCCCCAGCATTTT.

This clone has only one observation. The chain is built from TRBV5-4 and TRBJ1-1, with 7 bases lining up with TRBD1. CDR1 is SGHNT, CDR2 YYREEE, per germline (reference sequence). V gave up 3 bases and J gave up 2 bases; unmatched junction bases: 7. The CDR3 sequence is 15 residues long. CDR3 nucleotides: TGTGCCAGCAGCTGGGGTGACAGGGCAAACACTGAAGCTTTCTTT. It translates to CASSWGDRANTEAFF.

This clone was seen a handful of times. The chain joins TRBV27 to TRBJ1-1; 9 bases line up with TRBD1. This CDR3 region has 16 residues. The V and J ends lost 5 bases and 0 bases, in that order; junction bases with no gene match: 7. The germline gives CDR1 MNHEY, CDR2 SMNVEV (reference sequence). For the CDR3, the DNA is TGTGCCAGCAGTCATGGACAGGGGAGGGTGAACACTGAAGCTTTCTTT. This codes for CASSHGQGRVNTEAFF.

This clone was counted ten times or more. The chain combines TRBV6-5 with TRBJ2-1, with 7 bases lining up with TRBD2. Germline trimming cut 6 bases from V and 10 bases from J; bases unmatched to any gene: 12. This CDR3 is 14 amino acids long. Germline assignment: CDR1 MNHEY and CDR2 SVGAGI. Written as DNA, the CDR3 is TGTGCCAGCAGCTCCCGTGCGGGGGTAAGCGAGCAGTTCTTC. It translates to CASSSRAGVSEQFF.

The sample holds a few counts of this clone. V is TRBV18 and J is TRBJ1-2; tentatively, D is TRBD1 (5 bases). This CDR3 spans 15 amino acids. Germline V CDR1 and CDR2: KGHSH, LQKENI. The V end was cut by 2 bases, the J end by 1 base, with 11 bases between. CDR3 amino acids: CASSPDRGGNYGYTF. The CDR3 DNA follows: TGTGCCAGCTCACCAGATCGGGGGGGTAACTATGGCTACACCTTC.

The chain links TRBV2 to TRBJ1-1; D not resolved. In germline, CDR1 is SNHLY, CDR2 FYNNEI. The CDR3 extends over 14 amino acids. The germline V and J ends were trimmed by 7 bases and 5 bases, with 17 bases remaining between them. Here the CDR3 reads CASTKREGRTEAFF. The CDR3 nucleotides are TGTGCCAGCACCAAAAGGGAGGGAAGAACTGAAGCTTTCTTT.